Listed here is a single TCR beta chain. No cognate antigen has been identified for it. Per-base quality was not reported, and no clone a single base away is much larger than it. The CDR3 regions of human TCRbeta chains were analyzed by immunosequencing. The authors' analysis ran thus. Repertoire TCRs were matched against a reference library of SARS-CoV-2-specific TCRs generated with the MIRA antigen-specificity platform. Breadth was defined as the fraction of unique TCRs that were SARS-CoV-2-associated. Depth was defined as the fraction of total T cells that were SARS-CoV-2-associated. Using the MIRA data, each spike-specific TCR was mapped to the spike region that the TCR reacts to and placed in a CD4 or CD8 class. Log10-transformed breadth and depth values were compared by one-way ANOVA with Sidak's multiple comparisons tests. TCRdb took over this immuneACCESS table, retaining in-frame rearrangements with V and J assigned. Such tables are incomplete; in checked studies, under half of the missing clones stem from an unresolved V gene, and the remainder is unexplained. V and J calls and clone size are as listed in that table; D and trimming were resolved from the DNA. The sample table records 100,000 to 150,000 clones; approximately 91% of these occur just once. The ten largest clones add up to 6.3% of the sample.

The data were taken from a study of T cell responses to AZD1222 COVID-19 vaccine (dated by TCRdb to the early 2020s). At the level of the whole study: Because spike-specific TCR depth and breadth did not differ between the two schedules, AZD1222 recipients who got a second dose at roughly 4 weeks were pooled with those who got a second dose at roughly 12 weeks. TCR sequencing was performed for more than 230 trial participants, of whom about 210 were given two doses of AZD1222 and 26 were given two doses of MenACWY control vaccine. Trial participants were enrolled by age into subgroups of 18-55, 56-69 and 70-plus years, and around 140, 26 and 57 TCR-sequenced participants, respectively, were included in these subgroups. What the research found in general, with its limitations: Because no samples from the day 14 peak response were available, repertoires could be characterized only after the peak T cell response. Conclusions about previously exposed vaccinees were limited because only six AZD1222 recipients were SARS-CoV-2 seropositive at baseline. After two AZD1222 doses, spike-specific TCR breadth and depth were significantly higher than at day 0 and than in MenACWY recipients. The 56-69-year group was small, and its depth increase did not reach significance, likely because of low power. Most participants were white British and females outnumbered males, and the authors suggested that clonal diversity may have been underestimated. Vaccine-associated CD4 TCRs spanned the whole spike protein, with dominant responses in regions 160-218 and 743-854. Epitopes outside the regions mutated in the B.1.351 and B.1.1.7 variants were reportedly recognized by nearly half of the unique spike-specific TCRs.

Sample time point, as interpreted from the label and publication: baseline before first vaccination. The vaccinee samples were drawn from two UK trials, COV001 and COV002, one of which was a single-blind randomized controlled phase 2/3 trial testing AZD1222 (ChAdOx1 nCoV-19) in healthy adults. Trial participant PBMC samples were collected at day 0 and day 28 after the second dose for TCRbeta chain sequencing. Its CDR3 holds 12 amino acids, cysteine through phenylalanine. The only DNA kept is the CDR3, 36 bases in frame from the first base. Trimming costs V 4 bases and J 6 bases, and their ends lie 7 bases apart. The germline V gene (reference sequence) sets CDR1 to LNHDA and CDR2 to SQIVND.

The material sequenced was peripheral blood, taken on day 0 of AZD1222 vaccination. This receptor was taken from an adult in good health. Here the chain combines TRBV19 and TRBJ2-1; the D gene is unclear. For the CDR3, the sequence is CASSRAGNEQFF. The bases are TGTGCCAGTAGTAGAGCTGGCAATGAGCAGTTCTTC. The full variable domain, with segments outside the CDR3 supplied by the reference TRBV19 and TRBJ2-1 proteins, appears as DGGITQSPKYLFRKEGQNVTLSCEQNLNHDAMYWYRQDPGQGLRLIYYSQIVNDFQKGDIAEGYSVSREKKESFPLTVTSAQKNPTAFYLCASSRAGNEQFFGPGTRLTVL.